This is a list of T cell receptor beta chains from one sample in a study of T cell repertoires in cytomegalovirus infection. Each CDR3 protein gets one entry after TCRdb re-called the reads with MiXCR. Here the sample spans about 700,000 distinct CDR3 sequences, roughly 33% being singletons. Their antigens remain unidentified. Sequencing was performed on cultured PBMCs, taken from culture after CMV antigen stimulation. These receptor sequences come from a human donor in good health (CMV status not recorded). Some clones in this sample may be carry-over from other donors' samples. Each CDR3 is given with its conserved first and last residue. Fields, in order: V gene, J gene, D gene, clone size, CDR3 protein, CDR3 DNA. D genes are given only for firm matches. Clone size is given for some rows only: seen once, a few or many times, or a class if the clone is expanded.

>TRBV20-1|TRBJ1-5|NA|few
CSATGDSNQPQHF
TGCAGTGCCACCGGGGATAGCAATCAGCCCCAGCATTTT
>TRBV11-1|TRBJ2-7|NA|NA
CASISTGPPYEQYF
TGTGCCAGCATCTCTACAGGACCCCCCTACGAGCAGTACTTC
>TRBV6-6|TRBJ2-1|TRBD1|NA
CASSSGQGARDEQFF
TGTGCCAGCAGTTCCGGACAGGGGGCGCGGGATGAGCAGTTCTTC
>TRBV7-2|TRBJ2-5|NA|NA
CASSLGDTGYETQYF
TGTGCCAGCAGCTTAGGAGACACAGGGTATGAGACCCAGTACTTC
>TRBV6-6|TRBJ2-5|NA|NA
CASSPASQGTQYF
TGTGCCAGCAGCCCCGCATCCCAAGGCACCCAGTACTTC
>TRBV5-1|TRBJ1-6|NA|few
CASTNGAGWINSPLHF
TGCGCCAGCACCAATGGTGCGGGGTGGATTAATTCACCCCTCCACTTT
>TRBV12-3/TRBV12-4|TRBJ2-5|TRBD1|few
CASSSTGESETQYF
TGTGCCAGCAGCAGTACAGGGGAATCAGAGACCCAGTACTTC
>TRBV7-9|TRBJ2-2|TRBD1|NA
CASSRQGAAGELFF
TGTGCCAGCAGCCGACAGGGTGCGGCCGGGGAGCTGTTTTTT
>TRBV5-4|TRBJ2-7|TRBD1|NA
CASSYPGQGLYEQYF
TGTGCCAGCAGCTATCCGGGACAGGGGCTTTACGAGCAGTACTTC
>TRBV12-3/TRBV12-4|TRBJ2-1|NA|few
CASSPPNRLRTERNEQFF
TGTGCCAGCAGCCCGCCCAACAGGCTACGGACGGAACGGAATGAGCAGTTCTTC